This TCR beta chain comes out of a study of read filtering for tumor transcriptome and immune sequencing (dated by TCRdb to 2020 to 2021). For context, the study as a whole: The cohort consisted of about 18 male and under 15 female patients, with a mean age of roughly 70 years and an age range of about 40 to 85. By revised international staging, about 8 patients were R-ISS I, roughly 17 were R-ISS II and 6 or 7 were R-ISS III. After DNase treatment, whole-transcriptome libraries were prepared with the TruSeq RNA Access Library Prep Kit. TCR-region mapped reads per sample ranged from about 4 to 10.27 million with IR-seq versus only 85 to 1273 with RNA-seq. Using the same bone marrow samples, the study ran both targeted immune repertoire sequencing and bulk whole-transcriptome sequencing and then compared the TCR repertoires from each method. One main goal was a read-filtering strategy for immune repertoire data, in particular deciding whether clonotypes backed by only one read should be removed.

This clonotype was picked up a small number of times. Its antigen remains unidentified. Per-base qualities were not stored, and no clone one base away is much larger. The Immunoverse kit was used to build TCR libraries from around 420 ng RNA, with molecular barcoded adaptors covering alpha/delta and beta/gamma chains. TCR library preparation used the same RNA that went into transcriptome sequencing. An Illumina HiSeq 4000 with 2 x 150 cycles was used to sequence the TCR libraries. On the study's bioinformatics: MiXCR aligned TCR reads to human V, D, J and C references and assembled the aligned reads into CDR3 clonotypes, with quality filtering and error correction included. The tcR package in R was used for analysis of clonotype counts and gene usage diversity. Raw mapping reads were checked after the RNA-seq reads had been mapped by STAR aligner version 2.5.3a onto the human GRCh37 genome. To test the effect of sequencing depth on detected clonotypes, IR-seq fastq files were randomly downsampled using Seqtk 1.3. Starting from the raw public reads, TCRdb applied fastp trimming at Q25, assembled clones with MiXCR and retained in-frame beta chains. Each entry merges the rows of one CDR3 protein and shows their most common DNA and genes. Here the V and J calls rest on TCRdb's processing, not on the authors' analysis. Recorded for this sample are about 130,000 distinct CDR3 sequences; 13% of them occurred a single time. The top ten clones comprise more than 9.5% of the sample.

Summary of the overall study and its limitations: Single-read clonotypes made up about 82% of clonotypes but roughly 3.2% of total reads in IR-seq, and approximately 73% of clonotypes and 44.6% of reads in RNA-seq. The sorted CD138-negative fraction was composed of a mixed bone marrow immune population rather than of purified T cells. IR-seq captured clonotypes at much higher depth and more reliably than RNA-seq, and smaller IR-seq throughput sufficed to identify most shared clonotypes. When single-read clonotypes were removed, the proportions of shared clonotypes in IR-seq and RNA-seq correlated more strongly.

Bone marrow was sampled from every patient at the time of active disease. Bone marrow mononuclear cells were isolated by Ficoll-Hypaque density gradient centrifugation. To remove myeloma plasma cells, the cells were labeled with CD138 magnetic microbeads on a MACS separator, and CD138-negative cells were then collected by negative selection. Flow cytometry on an Attune NxT with CD138 antibodies was used to check the purity of the isolated cells. Total RNA was extracted with TRIzol reagent and quantified with a NanoDrop spectrophotometer. Paired RNA-seq and IR-seq were performed on the CD138-negative bone marrow sample of each patient. CDR1 and CDR2, per the germline V gene, are SGHTA and FQGTGA. V drops 2 bases and J drops 1 base, leaving 13 bases in between. The CDR3 covers 16 residues, taking in both the cysteine and the phenylalanine. The kept DNA is CDR3 alone, 48 bases in frame from the first base.

The rearrangement joined TRBV7-3 to TRBJ2-3, with an unclear D gene assignment. The sample consisted of a population of CD138-negative cells sorted from bone marrow. Explained via the paper, the cell subset or site label denotes: bone marrow mononuclear cells depleted of CD138+ plasma/myeloma cells by negative magnetic selection. The source of this sequence is a donor over 35 with multiple myeloma. The CDR3 protein is CASSLGLPMGTDTQYF. The DNA reads as follows: TGTGCCAGCAGCTTAGGTCTTCCCATGGGCACAGATACGCAGTATTTT.